A selection of T cell receptor beta chains follows, all from one sample in a study of T-cell memory formation after mild COVID-19. TCRdb recomputed calls from the 5' RACE reads with MiXCR, one row per CDR3 protein. The table lists tens of thousands of distinct CDR3 sequences, roughly 8% of them singletons. The material sequenced was PBMCs or a T cell subset sorted from them (not recorded which). Receptors originate from a man younger than 30 who had mild COVID-19 (a few samples of this study predate the infection). Cell type and time point are not known. The CDR3 runs from the conserved cysteine through the conserved F or W. The order of the fields is D gene, V gene, J gene, clone size, CDR3 DNA, CDR3 protein. A D gene is named only where the DNA matches it firmly. Clone size is not always given. Where it is, it says once, few, many or a class for expanded clones.

D gene: NA
V gene: TRBV5-1
J gene: TRBJ2-5
clone size: many
CDR3 DNA: TGCGCCAGCAGCTCGTACCAAGAGACCCAGTACTTC
CDR3 protein: CASSSYQETQYF

D gene: NA
V gene: TRBV6-5
J gene: TRBJ2-5
clone size: few
CDR3 DNA: TGTGCCAGCAGTTACAGTATAACAGAGACCCAGTACTTC
CDR3 protein: CASSYSITETQYF

D gene: TRBD2
V gene: TRBV12-3/TRBV12-4
J gene: TRBJ2-1
clone size: NA
CDR3 DNA: TGTGCCAGCAGAGATGCTAGCGGGGGATACAATGAGCAGTTCTTC
CDR3 protein: CASRDASGGYNEQFF

D gene: NA
V gene: TRBV5-4
J gene: TRBJ2-5
clone size: NA
CDR3 DNA: TGTGCCAGCAGTCCGGACGTGTACCAAGAGACCCAGTACTTC
CDR3 protein: CASSPDVYQETQYF

D gene: TRBD1
V gene: TRBV5-1
J gene: TRBJ2-5
clone size: few
CDR3 DNA: TGCGCCAGCAGCTTGGGTCGACAGGGGCTAGAGACCCAGTACTTC
CDR3 protein: CASSLGRQGLETQYF

D gene: TRBD1
V gene: TRBV7-8
J gene: TRBJ1-2
clone size: many
CDR3 DNA: TGTGCCAGCAGCTTAGCCTCAGGGGGTGGCTATGGCTACACCTTC
CDR3 protein: CASSLASGGGYGYTF

D gene: TRBD2
V gene: TRBV9
J gene: TRBJ2-3
clone size: NA
CDR3 DNA: TGTGACAGCAGCGTAGCTTCTAGCGGGGGGGCCCGGCATACGCAGTATTTT
CDR3 protein: CDSSVASSGGARHTQYF

D gene: NA
V gene: TRBV6-6
J gene: TRBJ2-3
clone size: few
CDR3 DNA: TGTGCCAGCAGTTACTCCCTCGACACAGATACGCAGTATTTT
CDR3 protein: CASSYSLDTDTQYF

D gene: TRBD1
V gene: TRBV5-1
J gene: TRBJ2-5
clone size: many
CDR3 DNA: TGCGCCAGCAGCTTACAGGGGCCTCACGGTGAGACCCAGTACTTC
CDR3 protein: CASSLQGPHGETQYF

D gene: NA
V gene: TRBV7-8
J gene: TRBJ2-4
clone size: many
CDR3 DNA: TGTGCCAGCAGCGTGAGAGCGAAAAACATTCAGTACTTC
CDR3 protein: CASSVRAKNIQYF

D gene: NA
V gene: TRBV5-1
J gene: TRBJ2-7
clone size: many
CDR3 DNA: TGCGCCAGCAGCCCGGAGGGGGGTCCTCCCTACGAGCAGTACTTC
CDR3 protein: CASSPEGGPPYEQYF

D gene: NA
V gene: TRBV7-2
J gene: TRBJ2-5
clone size: NA
CDR3 DNA: TGTGCCAGCAGCTTAGTTGCAGGCGGGGAGACCCAGTACTTC
CDR3 protein: CASSLVAGGETQYF

D gene: TRBD2
V gene: TRBV2
J gene: TRBJ2-2
clone size: NA
CDR3 DNA: TGTGCCAGCGGACTAGCGGGCACCGGGGAGCTGTTTTTT
CDR3 protein: CASGLAGTGELFF

D gene: TRBD1
V gene: TRBV7-6
J gene: TRBJ2-1
clone size: NA
CDR3 DNA: TGTGCCAGCAGCTCCCCGGACAGGGATAGGGTCAATGAGCAGTTCTTC
CDR3 protein: CASSSPDRDRVNEQFF

D gene: NA
V gene: TRBV6-5
J gene: TRBJ2-1
clone size: many
CDR3 DNA: TGTGCCAGCAGCCCCGGGAGCGCCCAGGGTAACAATGAGCAGTTCTTC
CDR3 protein: CASSPGSAQGNNEQFF

D gene: NA
V gene: TRBV29-1
J gene: TRBJ2-7
clone size: many
CDR3 DNA: TGCAGCGTTCGCTCGGCAGCCACCTACGAGCAGTACTTC
CDR3 protein: CSVRSAATYEQYF

D gene: NA
V gene: TRBV5-6
J gene: TRBJ2-1
clone size: many
CDR3 DNA: TGTGCCAGCAGCTTGGAGGACCTGAATGAGCAGTTCTTC
CDR3 protein: CASSLEDLNEQFF

D gene: TRBD1
V gene: TRBV7-8
J gene: TRBJ2-5
clone size: NA
CDR3 DNA: TGTGCCAGCAGCCCGAGACAGGGGGTCCGAGAGACCCAGTACTTC
CDR3 protein: CASSPRQGVRETQYF

D gene: TRBD2
V gene: TRBV9
J gene: TRBJ2-5
clone size: many
CDR3 DNA: TGTGCCAGCAGCTTTGCCAGCGGGGGGACCCAAGAGACCCAGTACTTC
CDR3 protein: CASSFASGGTQETQYF

D gene: TRBD1
V gene: TRBV5-1
J gene: TRBJ2-2
clone size: many
CDR3 DNA: TGCGCCAGTATGACAGGGGATACGAACACCGGGGAGCTGTTTTTT
CDR3 protein: CASMTGDTNTGELFF

D gene: NA
V gene: TRBV7-8
J gene: TRBJ2-5
clone size: few
CDR3 DNA: TGTGCCAGCAGCTTAAGGATCGGGGAGACCCAGTACTTC
CDR3 protein: CASSLRIGETQYF

D gene: TRBD1
V gene: TRBV4-3
J gene: TRBJ2-3
clone size: many
CDR3 DNA: TGCGCCAGCAGCCGAGTGACAGGGGATACGCAGTATTTT
CDR3 protein: CASSRVTGDTQYF

D gene: NA
V gene: TRBV5-1
J gene: TRBJ2-3
clone size: few
CDR3 DNA: TGCGCCAGCAGCGCAGGTGCGACTCCGAGCAGGGATACGCAGTATTTT
CDR3 protein: CASSAGATPSRDTQYF

D gene: NA
V gene: TRBV7-3
J gene: TRBJ2-5
clone size: NA
CDR3 DNA: TGTGCCAGCAGCCCGGGGGTGGGGGAGACCCAGTACTTC
CDR3 protein: CASSPGVGETQYF

D gene: TRBD2
V gene: TRBV12-3/TRBV12-4
J gene: TRBJ2-1
clone size: many
CDR3 DNA: TGTGCCAGCAGTTTGAGGCTAGCGGGGAGTGAGCAGTTCTTC
CDR3 protein: CASSLRLAGSEQFF

D gene: TRBD2
V gene: TRBV9
J gene: TRBJ2-5
clone size: NA
CDR3 DNA: TGTGCCAGCAGCGTAGTCACTAGCGGGGGTCAAGAGACCCAGTACTTC
CDR3 protein: CASSVVTSGGQETQYF

D gene: TRBD1
V gene: TRBV7-2
J gene: TRBJ1-2
clone size: many
CDR3 DNA: TGTGCCAGCAGGGATTGGACAGGGAGCCTTTATGGCTACACCTTC
CDR3 protein: CASRDWTGSLYGYTF

D gene: NA
V gene: TRBV5-1
J gene: TRBJ1-4
clone size: NA
CDR3 DNA: TGCGCCAGCAGCGTGACAGTGTCTAATGAAAAACTGTTTTTT
CDR3 protein: CASSVTVSNEKLFF

D gene: NA
V gene: TRBV6-1
J gene: TRBJ2-1
clone size: NA
CDR3 DNA: TGTGCCAGCAGTGAAGAATTTACGGGTCCGGGTAATGAGCAGTTCTTC
CDR3 protein: CASSEEFTGPGNEQFF

D gene: NA
V gene: TRBV10-3
J gene: TRBJ1-1
clone size: few
CDR3 DNA: TGTGCCATCAGTGTCGAACGTGGGAGGGCTTTCTTT
CDR3 protein: CAISVERGRAFF

D gene: TRBD1
V gene: TRBV4-3
J gene: TRBJ1-4
clone size: many
CDR3 DNA: TGCGCCAGCAGCCAAGGCCATGGACAGGGGCGAGGTGAAAAACTGTTTTTT
CDR3 protein: CASSQGHGQGRGEKLFF

D gene: TRBD2
V gene: TRBV4-2
J gene: TRBJ2-3
clone size: NA
CDR3 DNA: TGTGCCAGCAGCCTGGGGAGCGGGGGGGCCCATACGCAGTATTTT
CDR3 protein: CASSLGSGGAHTQYF

D gene: TRBD1
V gene: TRBV7-2
J gene: TRBJ2-2
clone size: few
CDR3 DNA: TGTGCCAGCAGTCGTCCGGGACAGGGAGGCACCGGGGAGCTGTTTTTT
CDR3 protein: CASSRPGQGGTGELFF

D gene: NA
V gene: TRBV7-2
J gene: TRBJ2-7
clone size: many
CDR3 DNA: TGTGCCAGCAGCTTAGCGGAACGGAGCGAGCAGTACTTC
CDR3 protein: CASSLAERSEQYF

D gene: TRBD1
V gene: TRBV5-1
J gene: TRBJ2-1
clone size: few
CDR3 DNA: TGCGCCAGCAGCTTGGGACAGGGGGCCGATGAGCAGTTCTTC
CDR3 protein: CASSLGQGADEQFF

D gene: TRBD2
V gene: TRBV11-2
J gene: TRBJ2-1
clone size: few
CDR3 DNA: TGTGCCAGCAGCTTCCCCCGACGGGGGGGGGCCTACAATGAGCAGTTCTTC
CDR3 protein: CASSFPRRGGAYNEQFF

D gene: TRBD1
V gene: TRBV5-1
J gene: TRBJ1-6
clone size: NA
CDR3 DNA: TGCGCCAGCAGGCCGAGGGACAGCGCCTATAATTCACCCCTCCACTTT
CDR3 protein: CASRPRDSAYNSPLHF

D gene: TRBD1
V gene: TRBV20-1
J gene: TRBJ1-5
clone size: few
CDR3 DNA: TGCAGTGCTAGGGACAGGGTAGTAGGCAATCAGCCCCAGCATTTT
CDR3 protein: CSARDRVVGNQPQHF

D gene: NA
V gene: TRBV7-2
J gene: TRBJ2-1
clone size: many
CDR3 DNA: TGTGCCAGCAGCTTAGCTGTGTACAATGAGCAGTTCTTC
CDR3 protein: CASSLAVYNEQFF

D gene: TRBD2
V gene: TRBV9
J gene: TRBJ2-3
clone size: NA
CDR3 DNA: TGTGCCAGCAGCTTATGGCCAAGCGGGGGGGCAGATACGCAGTATTTT
CDR3 protein: CASSLWPSGGADTQYF

D gene: NA
V gene: TRBV28
J gene: TRBJ2-2
clone size: NA
CDR3 DNA: TGTGCCAGCAGTCCATCAGCAGGCACCACCGGGGAGCTGTTTTTT
CDR3 protein: CASSPSAGTTGELFF

D gene: NA
V gene: TRBV7-9
J gene: TRBJ2-1
clone size: medium-sized
CDR3 DNA: TGTGCCAGCAGCTTCCCGCCCCGGTTGGGAAATGAGCAGTTCTTC
CDR3 protein: CASSFPPRLGNEQFF

D gene: NA
V gene: TRBV4-1
J gene: TRBJ2-5
clone size: NA
CDR3 DNA: TGCGCCAGCAGCCAAGATGAGGAGACCCAGTACTTC
CDR3 protein: CASSQDEETQYF

D gene: TRBD2
V gene: TRBV4-2
J gene: TRBJ2-1
clone size: NA
CDR3 DNA: TGTGCCAGCAGCCAAAATTTTTCCCCGGGACTAGCGGGGAGCGAGCCCTACAATGAGCAGTTCTTC
CDR3 protein: CASSQNFSPGLAGSEPYNEQFF

D gene: NA
V gene: TRBV7-6
J gene: TRBJ1-4
clone size: NA
CDR3 DNA: TGTGCCAGCAGTACCAGGCTAGGGACACTTGAAAAACTGTTTTTT
CDR3 protein: CASSTRLGTLEKLFF

D gene: NA
V gene: TRBV3-1
J gene: TRBJ1-6
clone size: NA
CDR3 DNA: TGTGCCAGCAGCCCCCGTTCAGGGGAGGAATCACCCCTCCACTTT
CDR3 protein: CASSPRSGEESPLHF

D gene: NA
V gene: TRBV24-1
J gene: TRBJ2-2
clone size: NA
CDR3 DNA: TGTGCCACCAGTGATCCCGGTTCAATCGGCGCCGGGGAGCTGTTTTTT
CDR3 protein: CATSDPGSIGAGELFF